The 32 T cell receptor beta chains presented below share a single source sample, sequenced in a study of T cell changes during pregnancy in multiple sclerosis. Clones were read by immunoSEQ multiplex PCR, and TCRdb kept only the in-frame ones, dropping some. The sample shows 70,000 to 90,000 clones, about nine tenths of them seen only once. The sample in question was PBMCs, obtained in the first trimester of pregnancy. The receptors originated from a female donor in good health, serving as a control in a pregnancy study. Some clones in this sample may be carry-over from other donors' samples.

The CDR3 sequence: CASSLAWDRGSVASPLHF. For the CDR3, the DNA is TGTGCCAGCAGCTTAGCGTGGGACAGGGGGAGTGTGGCTTCACCCCTCCACTTT. The genes are TRBV7-9 and TRBJ1-6; 11 bases are shared with TRBD1. The CDR3 sequence is 18 residues long. The germline V gene encodes CDR1 SEHNR and CDR2 FQNEAQ (reference sequence). The V gene end was trimmed by 0 bases and the J gene end by 9 bases; junction bases not matched to a gene: 10.

This chain connects TRBV15 to TRBJ1-2, with D unresolved. V was trimmed by 0 bases and J by 4 bases, leaving 12 bases between them. Looked up from germline, CDR1 is LNHNV and CDR2 is YYDKDF (reference sequence). The CDR3 has 15 residues. The CDR3 loop is CATSREGPGSYGYTF. In nucleotides, the CDR3 is TGTGCCACCAGCAGAGAAGGTCCGGGGAGCTATGGCTACACCTTC.

The rearrangement links TRBV9 to TRBJ1-1, with D unclear. The CDR3 has 16 residues. Germline V gives CDR1 SGDLS, CDR2 YYNGEE. The V gene lost 0 bases and the J gene lost 0 bases, with 12 bases spanning the gap. CDR3 in amino acids: CASSVGGGGLNTEAFF. The CDR3 coding sequence is TGTGCCAGCAGCGTAGGAGGTGGCGGGTTGAACACTGAAGCTTTCTTT.

J is TRBJ1-1 and V is TRBV28; D is perhaps TRBD1 (6 bases). Germline V gene data show CDR1 as MDHEN and CDR2 as SYDVKM. Trimming removed 6 bases from V and 1 base from J, with 9 bases in between. The CDR3 sequence is 13 residues long. This CDR3 is CASRKQGNTEAFF. CDR3 nucleotides: TGTGCCAGCAGGAAACAGGGGAACACTGAAGCTTTCTTT.

The rearrangement links TRBV5-6 to TRBJ1-6; possibly TRBD1 for D (5 bases). Trimming shortened V by 0 bases and J by 7 bases, and 14 bases separated the two germline ends. This CDR3 has 16 residues. Per germline, CDR1 SGHDT and CDR2 YYEEEE. CDR3 coding DNA: TGTGCCAGCAGCTTGGTTGGGCCAGGGCTAAATTCACCCCTCCACTTT. Translating gives CASSLVGPGLNSPLHF.

The CDR3 is CASSLQGGDTEAFF. CDR3 sequence (DNA): TGTGCCAGCAGCTTACAGGGGGGTGACACTGAAGCTTTCTTT. The V gene is TRBV7-2, the J gene TRBJ1-1, with 7 bases matching TRBD1. The CDR3 has 14 residues. Germline-derived CDR1 and CDR2 are SGHTA and FQGNSA. With V trimmed by 2 bases and J by 3 bases, 3 bases remained unmatched.

V gene TRBV27 combines with J gene TRBJ2-5; TRBD1 aligns across 11 bases. This CDR3 has 18 amino acids. With 6 bases clipped from V and 5 bases from J, the junction kept 17 bases outside the gene matches. The germline gives CDR1 MNHEY, CDR2 SMNVEV (reference sequence). CDR3 sequence (DNA): TGTGCCAGCAGCAGGGACAGGGGGACTCTCTCGCTAAGGGAGACCCAGTACTTC. Protein sequence: CASSRDRGTLSLRETQYF.

Of note for this clone: Its ends do not fully match the called genes, so a read error is possible. The J gene is TRBJ2-1, the V gene TRBV7-7; possible D gene TRBD1, 5 bases. CDR3 length: 15 amino acids. Germline V CDR1 and CDR2: SSHAT, FNYEAQ (reference sequence). CDR3 sequence (DNA): TGTGCCAGCAGGTTAGGTAGGGGCCCCTACAATGAGCAGTTCTTC. It yields the protein CASRLGRGPYNEQFF.

The genes are TRBV27 and TRBJ1-1; possibly TRBD1 for D (5 bases). Germline values: CDR1 MNHEY, CDR2 SMNVEV (reference sequence). V was shortened by 2 bases and J by 4 bases, with 11 bases between the two germline ends. The CDR3 has 14 residues. CDR3: CASSLPGVTTEAFF. DNA for the CDR3: TGTGCCAGCAGTTTACCGGGGGTGACCACTGAAGCTTTCTTT.

This clone showed up just a few times. V usage is TRBV10-3 and J usage is TRBJ1-2; D not certain. V lost 2 bases to trimming and J lost 4 bases, with 8 bases between them. The CDR3 length is 13 residues. CDR1 is ENHRY and CDR2 is SYGVKD in the germline V gene. This chain's CDR3 is CAISEGEGYGYTF. The CDR3 region has the DNA TGTGCCATCAGTGAGGGGGAGGGCTATGGCTACACCTTC.

The chain is built from TRBV27 and TRBJ2-1; 7 bases are shared with TRBD2. Looked up from germline, CDR1 is MNHEY and CDR2 is SMNVEV (reference sequence). With 3 bases clipped from V and 7 bases from J, the junction kept 3 bases outside the gene matches. CDR3 length: 13 amino acids. DNA for the CDR3: TGTGCCAGCAGTTTTAGACTAGCTAATGAGCAGTTCTTC. This codes for CASSFRLANEQFF.

V and J are TRBV5-6 and TRBJ2-3, with 11 bases that match TRBD1. The CDR3 covers 16 residues. The ends lost 1 base at V and 6 bases at J; junction bases unmatched: 7. Germline V CDR1 and CDR2: SGHDT, YYEEEE. CDR3 region: CASSLTGQGASDTQYF. The CDR3 nucleotides are TGTGCCAGCAGCTTGACCGGACAGGGGGCGTCTGATACGCAGTATTTT.

The V and J genes are TRBV5-1 and TRBJ1-1; perhaps TRBD1 as D (5 bases). V gave up 4 bases and J gave up 2 bases, with 9 bases separating them. Germline assignment: CDR1 SGHRS and CDR2 YFSETQ. This CDR3 region has 13 residues. The CDR3 nucleotides are TGCGCCAGCAGCGAGGGACTAAACACTGAAGCTTTCTTT. This codes for CASSEGLNTEAFF.

The chain links TRBV7-2 to TRBJ2-7, with TRBD2 identical over 8 bases. The CDR3 covers 14 residues. Trimming at V came to 3 bases and at J to 7 bases, leaving 8 bases not matched to a gene. Germline CDR1 is SGHTA and CDR2 is FQGNSA. The CDR3 DNA follows: TGTGCCAGCAGCTTCGGCGGGAGGTCTCGAGAGCAGTACTTC. Protein: CASSFGGRSREQYF.

This sequence joins TRBV28 and TRBJ1-6, with D possibly TRBD1 on 6 matching bases. Trimming shortened V by 3 bases and J by 3 bases, and 9 bases separated the two germline ends. This CDR3 has 15 residues. Germline CDR1 reads MDHEN; CDR2 reads SYDVKM. This CDR3 reads CASSFRDNYNSPLHF. The CDR3 region has the DNA TGTGCCAGCAGTTTTCGGGACAACTATAATTCACCCCTCCACTTT.

The chain uses TRBV11-2 and TRBJ2-3, with 7 bases lining up with TRBD2. CDR1 is SGHAT, CDR2 FQNNGV, per germline. After removal of 1 base from V and 5 bases from J, the junction contained 15 bases not matched to a gene. This CDR3 region has 18 residues. DNA of the CDR3: TGTGCCAGCAGCTTAGGACCGATTGGGGGAGGGCCCTTAGATACGCAGTATTTT. Translating gives CASSLGPIGGGPLDTQYF.

The chain combines TRBV4-1 with TRBJ2-2; D may be TRBD1 (6 bases). CDR1 is MGHRA, CDR2 YSYEKL, per germline. V was trimmed by 1 base and J by 0 bases, leaving 6 bases between them. The CDR3 has 15 residues. This chain's CDR3 is CASSQGTANTGELFF. CDR3 bases: TGCGCCAGCAGCCAAGGGACAGCGAACACCGGGGAGCTGTTTTTT.

V and J are TRBV7-9 and TRBJ2-3, with TRBD1 matching over 7 bases. V was pared by 5 bases and J by 4 bases, with 3 bases of the junction left unmatched. The germline V gene encodes CDR1 SEHNR and CDR2 FQNEAQ (reference sequence). The CDR3 spans 13 residues. CDR3 in amino acids: CASSPRGPDTQYF. CDR3 coding DNA: TGTGCCAGCAGCCCTAGGGGGCCAGATACGCAGTATTTT.

The rearrangement joins TRBV2 to TRBJ1-2; D uncertain. Germline assignment: CDR1 SNHLY and CDR2 FYNNEI. V was shortened by 8 bases and J by 4 bases, with 20 bases between the two germline ends. The CDR3 runs 15 residues. The CDR3 nucleotides are TGTGCCAGCCTACAGAGTGCTGTATTCGTCTATGGCTACACCTTC. This gives the protein CASLQSAVFVYGYTF.

The V gene is TRBV19, the J gene TRBJ2-2; D perhaps matches TRBD2 (6 bases). Germline CDR1 is LNHDA and CDR2 is SQIVND (reference sequence). The CDR3 is 16 residues long. Trimming shortened V by 3 bases and J by 6 bases, and 17 bases separated the two germline ends. CDR3 loop: CASSIWRGRDPGELFF. In DNA, the CDR3 is TGTGCCAGTAGTATTTGGCGGGGCAGGGACCCCGGGGAGCTGTTTTTT.

This chain's CDR3 is CASSPVAGGEADTQYF. The DNA of the CDR3 is TGTGCCAGCAGTCCCGTAGCGGGGGGGGAGGCAGATACGCAGTATTTT. This chain links TRBV9 with TRBJ2-3; TRBD2 matches 11 bases. This CDR3 is 16 amino acids long. The ends lost 5 bases at V and 4 bases at J; junction bases unmatched: 9. In germline, CDR1 is SGDLS, CDR2 YYNGEE.

The chain uses TRBV28 and TRBJ1-5; a weak D match, TRBD1 (5 bases). Germline V gene lookup returns CDR1 MDHEN and CDR2 SYDVKM. The CDR3 covers 14 residues. Trimming removed 7 bases at V and 6 bases at J, with 16 bases between. CDR3 coding DNA: TGTGCCAGCACCTTAGCGGGGGACGGTCAGCCCCAGCATTTT. The encoded protein is CASTLAGDGQPQHF. Combining the CDR3 with reference TRBV28 and TRBJ1-5 gives the whole variable domain DVKVTQSSRYLVKRTGEKVFLECVQDMDHENMFWYRQDPGLGLRLIYFSYDVKMKEKGDIPEGYSVSREKKERFSLILESASTNQTSMYLCASTLAGDGQPQHFGDGTRLSIL.

V gene TRBV28 combines with J gene TRBJ2-7, with TRBD2 identical over 7 bases. Per germline, CDR1 MDHEN and CDR2 SYDVKM. The CDR3 covers 13 residues. V was clipped by 3 bases and J by 7 bases; unmatched bases: 6. The CDR3 loop reads CASSFGGSGEQYF. CDR3 DNA sequence: TGTGCCAGCAGTTTTGGCGGGAGTGGTGAGCAGTACTTC.

This chain uses TRBV7-2 with TRBJ2-1; no reliable D call. The CDR3 runs 11 residues. Trimming removed 5 bases from V and 9 bases from J, with 8 bases in between. Germline CDR1 and CDR2: SGHTA and FQGNSA. CDR3 bases: TGTGCCAGCAGCCGAGGTGGTGAGCAGTTCTTC. Protein sequence: CASSRGGEQFF.

This chain joins TRBV5-5 and TRBJ1-5, with 9 bases identical to TRBD1. V gave up 2 bases and J gave up 0 bases; unmatched junction bases: 9. The V gene's germline CDR1 is SGHKS and CDR2 YYEKEE (reference sequence). The CDR3 extends over 18 amino acids. The CDR3 protein is CASSFTGGGLYSNQPQHF. The CDR3 bases are TGTGCCAGCAGCTTTACAGGGGGCGGGCTATATAGCAATCAGCCCCAGCATTTT.

In its sample, this clone was seen once. The rearrangement joins TRBV2 to TRBJ2-7, with a possible D match to TRBD1 (6 bases). This CDR3 comprises 14 residues. CDR1 is SNHLY and CDR2 is FYNNEI in the germline V gene. V gave up 4 bases and J gave up 4 bases, with 14 bases separating them. The CDR3 protein is CASSGQALRYEQYF. CDR3 in DNA: TGTGCCAGCAGTGGACAGGCCCTAAGGTACGAGCAGTACTTC.

The chain combines TRBV29-1 with TRBJ1-1; D not resolved. V lost 4 bases and J 3 bases, leaving 9 bases between the germline ends. CDR3 length: 12 residues. Germline-derived CDR1 and CDR2 are SQVTM and ANQGSEA. CDR3 sequence reads: CSVGEDYTEAFF. CDR3 bases: TGCAGCGTTGGGGAGGACTACACTGAAGCTTTCTTT.

The chain recombines TRBV10-3 with TRBJ2-7, with D maybe TRBD1 (7 bases). Germline V gene lookup returns CDR1 ENHRY and CDR2 SYGVKD. Trimming removed 3 bases at V and 3 bases at J, with 15 bases between. The CDR3 covers 15 residues. The CDR3 loop reads CAISDAGQQYYEQYF. The CDR3 DNA reads TGTGCCATCAGTGACGCGGGACAGCAGTACTACGAGCAGTACTTC.

The V gene is TRBV4-3, the J gene TRBJ2-5; 11 bases map to TRBD2. The V gene's germline CDR1 is LGHNA and CDR2 YSLEER. V dropped 4 bases and J dropped 4; count of bases not matched to a gene: 5. The CDR3 has 15 amino acids. The CDR3 DNA is TGCGCCAGCAGCCGGGGGCTAGCGGGAGGAGAGACCCAGTACTTC. This encodes CASSRGLAGGETQYF.

J is TRBJ1-1 and V is TRBV4-3; no clear D gene. Germline values: CDR1 LGHNA, CDR2 YSLEER. Trimming stripped 1 base from V and 3 bases from J, with 6 bases between. The CDR3 has 13 residues. The CDR3 here is CASSQVAYTEAFF. The CDR3 coding sequence is TGCGCCAGCAGCCAAGTGGCTTACACTGAAGCTTTCTTT.

This clone is a singleton in its sample. The V and J genes are TRBV28 and TRBJ2-7, with D possibly TRBD2 on 6 matching bases. The germline V gene has CDR1 MDHEN and CDR2 SYDVKM. The CDR3 length is 16 residues. Trimming shortened V by 6 bases and J by 4 bases, and 22 bases separated the two germline ends. The CDR3 region has the DNA TGTGCCAGCAGGGACACAAACAGCGGGCTGCTATACGAGCAGTACTTC. This translates into CASRDTNSGLLYEQYF.

This sequence joins TRBV28 and TRBJ2-7; weak D call: TRBD2 (5 bases). Germline assignment: CDR1 MDHEN and CDR2 SYDVKM. V lost 3 bases and J lost 3, with 12 bases in between. CDR3 length: 14 amino acids. This chain's CDR3 is CASSFLRESYEQYF. Written as DNA, the CDR3 is TGTGCCAGCAGTTTTCTGAGGGAAAGCTACGAGCAGTACTTC.